The rows below give T cell receptor beta chains drawn from one sample of a study of cytomegalovirus exposure and HLA in healthy donors. TCRdb's table, derived via immunoSEQ multiplex PCR, lists solely in-frame clones and lacks some. Here the sample table reports 60,000 to 85,000 clones. Sequencing used PBMCs. The receptors derive from a man aged 45-60 years in good health and CMV-seropositive. The CDR3 runs from the conserved cysteine through the conserved F or W.

cdr3_length,j_call,v_call,cdr3_aa
16,TRBJ2-3,TRBV4-1,CASSYGQGGRTDTQYF
17,TRBJ1-5,TRBV19,CASSLPQGRRGNQPQHF
15,TRBJ1-4,TRBV7-9,CASSLNGATNEKLFF
14,TRBJ1-5,TRBV2,CASAGTSSNQPQHF
13,TRBJ1-2,TRBV27,CASSIGVSYGYTF
15,TRBJ1-1,TRBV7-9,CASSFKGGSPTEAFF
17,TRBJ2-1,TRBV10-3,CAISDRSGGDSYNEQFF
16,TRBJ1-2,TRBV5-1,CASSSSGTPANYGYTF
16,TRBJ2-3,TRBV13,CASSRITSGRTDTQYF
14,TRBJ2-7,TRBV14,CASGIAGGLSEQYF
16,TRBJ2-2,TRBV11-3,CASAAGRGVNTGELFF
16,TRBJ2-5,TRBV7-9,CASSPPLGTGEETQYF
12,TRBJ1-1,TRBV7-2,CASSSTGKEAFF
15,TRBJ2-3,TRBV9,CASSEGLERTDTQYF
14,TRBJ2-3,TRBV6-5,CASRPRGSTDTQYF
14,TRBJ1-5,TRBV27,CASTSTGASVAQHF
16,TRBJ1-1,TRBV10-2,CASRGANYWRNTEAFF
14,TRBJ1-3,TRBV6-5,CASRAGGTGNTIYF
17,TRBJ1-2,TRBV9,CASSVPTSAGTGYGYTF
14,TRBJ1-5,TRBV6-1,CASSEDRSNQPQHF
13,TRBJ1-1,TRBV7-8,CASSFPADTEAFF
15,TRBJ2-5,TRBV6-6,CASLQQGQGKETQYF
15,TRBJ2-5,TRBV10-1,CASSAVAGGQETQYF
11,TRBJ2-1,TRBV28,CASRTGKEQFF
17,TRBJ1-5,TRBV18,CASSPMRQGLAEQPQHF
13,TRBJ2-1,TRBV29-1,CSVGGGTYNEQFF
14,TRBJ2-7,TRBV6-6,CASSYREGADEQYF
16,TRBJ1-3,TRBV19,CASTPGHYQSGNTIYF
17,TRBJ2-2,TRBV7-3,CASSLVGTGVNTGELFF
16,TRBJ1-1,TRBV7-2,CASSPGRMEGNTEAFF
16,TRBJ1-6,TRBV19,CASSIVGTSDNSPLHF
18,TRBJ2-6,TRBV15,CATSRDRASPAGANVLTF
15,TRBJ1-6,TRBV5-6,CASSLGSSYNSPLHF
14,TRBJ1-5,TRBV2,CASSYLISGQPQHF
11,TRBJ2-3,TRBV19,CASSYRDTQYF
17,TRBJ1-1,TRBV19,CASSIAQGAVSGTEAFF
11,TRBJ2-5,TRBV18,CASSPFETQYF
18,TRBJ2-3,TRBV19,CVRSKLEGLAVSTDTQYF
15,TRBJ2-3,TRBV5-1,CASSPRGGRADTQYF
16,TRBJ1-5,TRBV2,CASSFRQGYSNQPQHF
16,TRBJ1-1,TRBV5-1,CASRLTGMAADTEAFF
18,TRBJ2-7,TRBV7-9,CASSLLRVEQSGSYEQYF
12,TRBJ1-2,TRBV6-5,CASTERGYGYTF
14,TRBJ2-5,TRBV5-4,CASSWDRGPETQYF
15,TRBJ1-1,TRBV6-5,CASRPLDRLNTEAFF
12,TRBJ2-7,TRBV2,CASRVAPGEQYF